Below, 5 T cell receptor beta chains from the same sample are listed, as sequenced in a study of blood T cell repertoires in COVID-19. The repertoire was sequenced with immunoSEQ multiplex PCR; TCRdb's copy has only in-frame clones and lacks some. The sample shows about 63,000 clones, more than 80% of them seen only once. The material sequenced was PBMCs or T cells enriched from blood (not recorded which). Receptor source: a woman aged 40 to 50 with acute COVID-19.

In its sample, this clone was seen once. The V gene is TRBV29-1, the J gene TRBJ2-1; 7 bases line up with TRBD1. Germline V gene data show CDR1 as SQVTM and CDR2 as ANQGSEA. CDR3 size: 13 residues. With 6 bases clipped from V and 5 bases from J, the junction kept 7 bases outside the gene matches. The CDR3 DNA reads as TGCAGCGTGTCACGACAGGGTAACAATGAGCAGTTCTTC. Translating gives CSVSRQGNNEQFF.

This clone was seen a handful of times. J is TRBJ2-1 and V is TRBV28, with TRBD1 identical over 8 bases. The ends lost 3 bases at V and 9 bases at J; junction bases unmatched: 7. CDR1 and CDR2 (germline): MDHEN, SYDVKM. The CDR3 extends over 14 amino acids. The CDR3 DNA sequence: TGTGCCAGCAGTTTCGTGACAGGGGTTGGTGAGCAGTTCTTC. Its translation is CASSFVTGVGEQFF.

The chain recombines TRBV28 with TRBJ2-1; weak D call: TRBD2 (6 bases). This CDR3 comprises 15 residues. Trimming pared 7 bases from V and 0 bases from J, leaving 13 bases between. Looked up from germline, CDR1 is MDHEN and CDR2 is SYDVKM. As DNA, the CDR3 is TGTGCCAGCACGAGTCTGGGGGGCTCCTACAATGAGCAGTTCTTC. Its protein product is CASTSLGGSYNEQFF.

This clone showed up just a few times. The V call is TRBV6-6, the J call TRBJ1-2; 7 positions agree with TRBD1. The CDR3 is made up of 13 amino acids. Germline assignment: CDR1 MNHNY and CDR2 SVGAGI (reference sequence). The V gene end was trimmed by 5 bases and the J gene end by 4 bases; junction bases not matched to a gene: 4. DNA of the CDR3: TGTGCCAGCAGTCGGGACAGCAGCTATGGCTACACCTTC. Its translation is CASSRDSSYGYTF.

The V gene is TRBV6-6, the J gene TRBJ1-2; TRBD1 matches at 8 bases. J lost 3 bases, V lost 0 bases, and 6 bases had no gene match. CDR1 and CDR2 (germline): MNHNY, SVGAGI (reference sequence). This CDR3 region has 16 residues. The CDR3 bases are TGTGCCAGCAGTTACTCGTGGCAGGGGGCGGACTATGGCTACACCTTC. Amino acid sequence: CASSYSWQGADYGYTF.